These 20 T cell receptor beta chains were all obtained from the same sample, sequenced in a study of CD8 T cells in Susac syndrome. The RNA, about 0.45 to 1 ug, was put through reverse transcription using random hexamers. TCRdb re-called the immunoSEQ multiplex PCR reads with MiXCR, one entry per CDR3 protein. The table has 350,000 to 550,000 distinct CDR3 sequences, more than 80% seen once; the top ten hold about 0.12%. Sequenced: CD8+ T cells from PBMCs. The receptors were sampled from a human donor with multiple sclerosis.

This rearrangement joins TRBV28 to TRBJ2-5, with 7 positions matching TRBD2. J gave up 4 bases and V 6 bases, and 14 bases lay outside the gene matches. CDR3 size: 16 residues. From germline, CDR1 is MDHEN and CDR2 SYDVKM. In DNA, the CDR3 is TGTGCCAGCAGCTTAAACACGGGTGGGGAGGGAGAGACCCAGTACTTC. Protein sequence: CASSLNTGGEGETQYF.

The gene calls are TRBV2 and TRBJ2-2; D gene unclear. Trimming took off 3 bases at V and 4 bases at J, with 12 bases between the two ends. CDR1 SNHLY and CDR2 FYNNEI come from the germline V gene. This CDR3 contains 15 residues. CDR3 DNA sequence: TGTGCCAGCAGTGACCCTAAAACGGGCACCGGGGAGCTGTTTTTT. It translates to CASSDPKTGTGELFF.

V is TRBV10-2 and J is TRBJ2-1; 7 positions match TRBD2. The V segment lost 5 bases and the J segment 4 bases; nucleotides outside the gene matches: 11. The germline V gene encodes CDR1 WSHSY and CDR2 SAAADI. The length of the CDR3 is 16 residues. The CDR3, as DNA: TGCGCCAGCAGTTTCAGCGGGGTTGGTTTGTACAATGAGCAGTTCTTC. Amino acids: CASSFSGVGLYNEQFF.

The V call is TRBV12-3 or TRBV12-4, the J call TRBJ2-2; possibly TRBD1 for D (6 bases). V gave up 9 bases and J gave up 3 bases, with 14 bases separating them. This CDR3 has 14 residues. The CDR3 nucleotides are TGTGCCAGTACCCCAGGGGCGTACACCGGGGAGCTGTTTTTT. It translates to CASTPGAYTGELFF.

The chain carries TRBV2 and TRBJ2-7; D is uncertain. The CDR3 is 12 residues long. Germline V gene sequence: CDR1 SNHLY, CDR2 FYNNEI. V lost 3 bases and J 7 bases, leaving 10 bases between the germline ends. This CDR3 reads CASSDISWEQYF. The CDR3 region has the DNA TGTGCCAGCAGTGATATTTCCTGGGAGCAGTACTTC. The full variable domain, completed using reference TRBV2 and TRBJ2-7, is EPEVTQTPSHQVTQMGQEVILRCVPISNHLYFYWYRQILGQKVEFLVSFYNNEISEKSEIFDDQFSVERPDGSNFTLKIRSTKLEDSAMYFCASSDISWEQYFGPGTRLTVT.

The gene calls are TRBV19 and TRBJ1-5, with 7 bases fitting TRBD1. This CDR3 has 16 amino acids. The V gene end was trimmed by 6 bases and the J gene end by 7 bases; junction bases not matched to a gene: 15. In germline, CDR1 is LNHDA, CDR2 SQIVND (reference sequence). The CDR3: CASSETSTGTGQPQHF. The CDR3 DNA reads TGTGCCAGTAGCGAAACCTCGACAGGGACGGGGCAGCCCCAGCATTTT.

The chain uses TRBV7-3 and TRBJ2-1; no reliable D call. CDR1 SGHTA and CDR2 FQGTGA come from the germline V gene. V was cut by 0 bases and J by 5 bases, with 5 bases left in between. The CDR3 is 13 amino acids. The DNA for the CDR3 is TGTGCCAGCAGCTTAACTCTAAACAATGAGCAGTTCTTC. This gives the protein CASSLTLNNEQFF.

This clonotype was seen more than once but under ten times. The gene calls are TRBV7-2 and TRBJ2-7; 10 bases align to TRBD2. With V trimmed by 1 base and J by 7 bases, 10 bases remained unmatched. Germline CDR1 is SGHTA and CDR2 is FQGNSA. The CDR3 loop spans 16 amino acids. The CDR3 spells CASSLVLAGEKGEQYF. CDR3 nucleotide sequence: TGTGCCAGCAGCTTAGTTCTAGCGGGAGAGAAGGGAGAGCAGTACTTC. The variable domain in full, with the rest retrieved from reference TRBV7-2 and TRBJ2-7, is GAGVSQSPSNKVTEKGKDVELRCDPISGHTALYWYRQSLGQGLEFLIYFQGNSAPDKSGLPSDRFSAERTGGSVSTLTIQRTQQEDSAVYLCASSLVLAGEKGEQYFGPGTRLTVT.

The chain recombines TRBV14 with TRBJ2-7; TRBD2 might be the D (6 bases). Trimming shortened V by 2 bases and J by 1 base, and 18 bases separated the two germline ends. The CDR3 runs 17 residues. Germline values: CDR1 SGHDN, CDR2 FVKESK. This CDR3 is CASSQTPGLSTSYEQYF. In DNA form, the CDR3 reads TGTGCCAGCAGCCAAACCCCGGGACTGAGTACATCCTACGAGCAGTACTTC.

The chain is built from TRBV11-3 and TRBJ2-3; D unclear. Trimming took off 5 bases at V and 6 bases at J, with 15 bases between the two ends. The germline V gene has CDR1 SGHNT and CDR2 YENEEA. The CDR3 is 14 residues long. CDR3 DNA sequence: TGTGCCAGCAGCCAGACTCTCGACGAGGATACGCAGTATTTT. Protein sequence: CASSQTLDEDTQYF.

This sequence joins TRBV4-1 and TRBJ1-2; D unclear. Germline V gene sequence: CDR1 MGHRA, CDR2 YSYEKL. The CDR3 is 15 amino acids. V was cut by 4 bases and J by 0 bases, with 12 bases left in between. The CDR3 nucleotides read TGCGCCAGCAGCCGCCCGGGCCAGACTAACTATGGCTACACCTTC. This sequence encodes CASSRPGQTNYGYTF.

This rearrangement joins TRBV20-1 to TRBJ2-1, with no clear D. CDR1 and CDR2 (germline): DFQATT, SNEGSKA (reference sequence). V was shortened by 3 bases and J by 8 bases, with 17 bases between the two germline ends. The CDR3 is 14 amino acids. Written as DNA, the CDR3 is TGCAGTGCTAGGGGAATCGAGTCATTCGATGAGCAGTTCTTC. It specifies CSARGIESFDEQFF.

The chain couples TRBV6-2 or TRBV6-3 to TRBJ2-1, with a tentative D call TRBD2 (5 bases). Trimming took 3 bases from V and 5 from J, leaving 14 bases between them. CDR1 and CDR2 from the germline V gene are MNHEY and SVGEGT. This CDR3 has 15 residues. The CDR3 DNA reads as TGTGCCAGCAGTTATTGGGGAGAAAACAACAATGAGCAGTTCTTC. Amino acid sequence: CASSYWGENNNEQFF.

V gene TRBV5-4 combines with J gene TRBJ2-1; no definite D call. Germline V gene lookup returns CDR1 SGHNT and CDR2 YYREEE (reference sequence). CDR3 length equals 15 residues. V shed 2 bases and J shed 0 bases, with 9 bases lying between them. CDR3 region: CASSLARSSYNEQFF. The CDR3 nucleotides read TGTGCCAGCAGCTTAGCCAGGAGCTCCTACAATGAGCAGTTCTTC. The full variable domain, rest sourced from reference TRBV5-4 and TRBJ2-1, is ETGVTQSPTHLIKTRGQQVTLRCSSQSGHNTVSWYQQALGQGPQFIFQYYREEENGRGNFPPRFSGLQFPNYSSELNVNALELDDSALYLCASSLARSSYNEQFFGPGTRLTVL.

The chain has TRBV10-3 and TRBJ2-5; D not resolved. The CDR3 totals 14 residues. Germline CDR1 is ENHRY and CDR2 is SYGVKD. The ends were cut back, 5 bases at V and 0 bases at J, with 10 bases in the middle. CDR3 DNA sequence: TGTGCCATCAGTCGACTTCCGTACCAAGAGACCCAGTACTTC. This gives the protein CAISRLPYQETQYF.

V gene TRBV2 combines with J gene TRBJ2-3; D unresolved. Germline V gene lookup returns CDR1 SNHLY and CDR2 FYNNEI. Trimming removed 4 bases at V and 0 bases at J, with 5 bases between. CDR3 length: 13 residues. CDR3 sequence reads: CASSVHSTDTQYF. The CDR3 DNA follows: TGTGCCAGCAGTGTTCATAGCACAGATACGCAGTATTTT.

The rearrangement links TRBV20-1 to TRBJ1-2; 11 nucleotides agree with TRBD1. V lost 2 bases to trimming and J lost 2 bases; unmatched junction nucleotides: 7. This CDR3 comprises 16 residues. Germline loops: CDR1 DFQATT, CDR2 SNEGSKA (reference sequence). In DNA, the CDR3 is TGCAGTGCTAGAATGACTGGGACAGGGGGGAACTATGGCTACACCTTC. This gives the protein CSARMTGTGGNYGYTF.

The V and J genes are TRBV20-1 and TRBJ1-5; D gene ambiguous. This CDR3 contains 12 residues. CDR1 is DFQATT, CDR2 SNEGSKA, per germline (reference sequence). Trimming removed 6 bases from V and 11 bases from J, with 17 bases in between. CDR3 loop: CSAPTAFPSQHF. The CDR3 DNA is TGCAGTGCCCCGACCGCCTTCCCGTCCCAGCATTTT.

The genes are TRBV19 and TRBJ2-1; D uncertain. V was cut by 3 bases and J by 5 bases, with 11 bases left in between. Germline CDR1 is LNHDA and CDR2 is SQIVND (reference sequence). The CDR3 extends over 14 amino acids. CDR3 protein: CASSISLRNNEQFF. CDR3 DNA sequence: TGTGCCAGTAGTATTTCGTTACGGAACAATGAGCAGTTCTTC. The full variable domain, its missing parts supplied by reference TRBV19 and TRBJ2-1, is DGGITQSPKYLFRKEGQNVTLSCEQNLNHDAMYWYRQDPGQGLRLIYYSQIVNDFQKGDIAEGYSVSREKKESFPLTVTSAQKNPTAFYLCASSISLRNNEQFFGPGTRLTVL.

This chain links TRBV5-1 with TRBJ1-2, with TRBD1 matching over 11 bases. Trimming took 3 bases from V and 5 from J; bases not matched to a gene: 12. Germline V gene sequence: CDR1 SGHRS, CDR2 YFSETQ. The CDR3 has 17 residues. For the CDR3, the DNA is TGCGCCAGCAGCTCCTTCGAACGGGACAGGGGGATTTATGGCTACACCTTC. Its protein is CASSSFERDRGIYGYTF.